This T cell receptor beta chain emerged from a study of shared clonotypes between healthy human individuals. Findings and caveats of the study: Sampling used blood alone; tissue repertoires probably differ. Relative to their counterparts shared across all four donors, non-shared clonotypes exhibited diminished generation probabilities.

The method was immunoSEQ multiplex PCR; TCRdb's version includes in-frame clones alone and lacks a portion of them. The sample includes over 2 million clones, 92% of them seen just once. On this clone: Its antigen is still unknown.

This CDR3 has 15 residues. V lost 4 bases, J lost 2 bases, and 13 bases lay in between. Germline-derived CDR1 and CDR2 are SGDLS and YYNGEE. Input material: naive CD4+ T cells from PBMCs. As to subset: CD45RA+ positively selected. This chain uses TRBV9 with TRBJ1-5; possible D gene TRBD1, 5 bases. This receptor was obtained from a man younger than 35 in good health. Some clones in this sample may be carry-over from other donors' samples. CDR3 protein: CASSPHPGGNQPQHF. The CDR3 DNA follows: TGTGCCAGCAGCCCTCACCCGGGGGGCAATCAGCCCCAGCATTTT.